These T cell receptor beta chains were read from a single sample in a study of T cell repertoires in cytomegalovirus infection. TCRdb recomputed calls from the reads with MiXCR, one row per CDR3 protein. The sample contains 150,000 to 200,000 distinct CDR3 sequences, approximately 19% of which appear only once. What was sequenced was PBMCs. The receptor set was obtained from a human donor in good health (CMV status not recorded). Some clones in this sample may be carry-over from other donors' samples. Each CDR3 is given with its conserved first and last residue.

V gene: TRBV20-1
J gene: TRBJ2-1
CDR3 protein: CSGATSGAYNEQFF

V gene: TRBV6-2/TRBV6-3
J gene: TRBJ2-1
CDR3 protein: CASSEQRGSYNEQFF

V gene: TRBV12-3/TRBV12-4
J gene: TRBJ2-3
CDR3 protein: CASSRSAETDTQYF

V gene: TRBV4-1
J gene: TRBJ2-7
CDR3 protein: CASSQEHLFYEQYF

V gene: TRBV11-3
J gene: TRBJ2-5
CDR3 protein: CASSYTPETQYF

V gene: TRBV6-5
J gene: TRBJ2-7
CDR3 protein: CASSYRVPTYEQYF

V gene: TRBV25-1
J gene: TRBJ1-5
CDR3 protein: CASRTGDRGHQPQHF

V gene: TRBV5-4
J gene: TRBJ2-5
CDR3 protein: CASSGAEGETQYF

V gene: TRBV12-3/TRBV12-4
J gene: TRBJ1-4
CDR3 protein: CAGRPVGGRTNEKLFF

V gene: TRBV2
J gene: TRBJ2-1
CDR3 protein: CASSAPGGLGEQFF

V gene: TRBV7-9
J gene: TRBJ1-1
CDR3 protein: CASSQGQGWNEAFF

V gene: TRBV11-2
J gene: TRBJ2-1
CDR3 protein: CASSLVGPNNEQFF

V gene: TRBV5-1
J gene: TRBJ2-7
CDR3 protein: CASSSYRAERGDEQYF

V gene: TRBV28
J gene: TRBJ1-4
CDR3 protein: CASSSTGLEEKLFF

V gene: TRBV7-2
J gene: TRBJ1-1
CDR3 protein: CASSLFWAGDTEAFF

V gene: TRBV5-1
J gene: TRBJ1-6
CDR3 protein: CASSPDTGGRNSPLHF

V gene: TRBV29-1
J gene: TRBJ1-2
CDR3 protein: CSVVLGDYGYTF

V gene: TRBV7-8
J gene: TRBJ2-5
CDR3 protein: CASSLAPGLAGHQETQYF

V gene: TRBV6-1
J gene: TRBJ1-2
CDR3 protein: CASSYETLYGYTF

V gene: TRBV19
J gene: TRBJ2-1
CDR3 protein: CASSGAGARNEQFF

V gene: TRBV7-2
J gene: TRBJ1-1
CDR3 protein: CASSLRWNTEAFF

V gene: TRBV20-1
J gene: TRBJ2-3
CDR3 protein: CSARVRLSTDTQYF

V gene: TRBV12-3/TRBV12-4
J gene: TRBJ1-3
CDR3 protein: CASSLTGNGGNTIYF

V gene: TRBV28
J gene: TRBJ2-1
CDR3 protein: CASNPPTTGWNEQFF

V gene: TRBV27
J gene: TRBJ1-2
CDR3 protein: CASSPHGETGYGYTF

V gene: TRBV6-6
J gene: TRBJ2-5
CDR3 protein: CASSPLGTDQETQYF

V gene: TRBV6-1
J gene: TRBJ1-6
CDR3 protein: CASRRGDSPLHF

V gene: TRBV7-8
J gene: TRBJ2-4
CDR3 protein: CASSSYARDRQNIQYF

V gene: TRBV6-2/TRBV6-3
J gene: TRBJ1-5
CDR3 protein: CASSQGTLNQPQHF

V gene: TRBV7-6
J gene: TRBJ1-1
CDR3 protein: CASSLAGGQAGEAFF

V gene: TRBV5-1
J gene: TRBJ2-4
CDR3 protein: CASSAGLAGEGNIQYF

V gene: TRBV6-2/TRBV6-3
J gene: TRBJ1-2
CDR3 protein: CASHTRLYGYTF

V gene: TRBV7-8
J gene: TRBJ2-2
CDR3 protein: CASSLGTSGSGELFF

V gene: TRBV7-2
J gene: TRBJ1-5
CDR3 protein: CASSFSRVDQPQHF

V gene: TRBV20-1
J gene: TRBJ1-3
CDR3 protein: CSAVDRKSGNTIYF

V gene: TRBV19
J gene: TRBJ1-1
CDR3 protein: CASSDRDSNEAFF

V gene: TRBV2
J gene: TRBJ2-2
CDR3 protein: CASRTASRGTGELFF

V gene: TRBV20-1
J gene: TRBJ2-7
CDR3 protein: CSARDGTSLPYEQYF

V gene: TRBV7-4
J gene: TRBJ2-7
CDR3 protein: CASNGINSYEQYF

V gene: TRBV7-2
J gene: TRBJ2-1
CDR3 protein: CASSSGLAGVYEQFF

V gene: TRBV20-1
J gene: TRBJ2-1
CDR3 protein: CSSLTPFDEQFF

V gene: TRBV19
J gene: TRBJ1-1
CDR3 protein: CASSLHRENTEAFF